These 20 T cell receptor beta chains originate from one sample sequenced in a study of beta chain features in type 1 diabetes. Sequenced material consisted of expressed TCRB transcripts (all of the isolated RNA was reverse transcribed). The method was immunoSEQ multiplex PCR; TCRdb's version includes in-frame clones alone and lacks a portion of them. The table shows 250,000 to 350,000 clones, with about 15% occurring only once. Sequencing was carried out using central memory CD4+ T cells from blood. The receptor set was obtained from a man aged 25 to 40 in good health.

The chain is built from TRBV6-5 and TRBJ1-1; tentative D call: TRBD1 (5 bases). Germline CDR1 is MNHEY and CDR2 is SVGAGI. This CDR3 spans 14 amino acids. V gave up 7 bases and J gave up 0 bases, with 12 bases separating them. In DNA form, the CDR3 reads TGTGCCAGCAAGAAGGGGCAGCTGAACACTGAAGCTTTCTTT. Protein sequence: CASKKGQLNTEAFF.

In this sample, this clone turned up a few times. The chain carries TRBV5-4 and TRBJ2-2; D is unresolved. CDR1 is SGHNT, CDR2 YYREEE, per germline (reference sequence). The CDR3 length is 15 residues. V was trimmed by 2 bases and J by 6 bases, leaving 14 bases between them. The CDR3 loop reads CASSFTGIGPGELFF. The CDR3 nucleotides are TGTGCCAGCAGCTTTACCGGAATAGGTCCCGGGGAGCTGTTTTTT.

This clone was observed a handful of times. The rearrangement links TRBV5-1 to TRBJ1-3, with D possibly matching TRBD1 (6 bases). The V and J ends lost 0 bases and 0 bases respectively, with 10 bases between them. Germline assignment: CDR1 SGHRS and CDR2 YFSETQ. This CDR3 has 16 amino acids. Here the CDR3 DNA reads TGCGCCAGCAGCTTGGGGTACAGGGCCTCTGGAAACACCATATATTTT. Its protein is CASSLGYRASGNTIYF.

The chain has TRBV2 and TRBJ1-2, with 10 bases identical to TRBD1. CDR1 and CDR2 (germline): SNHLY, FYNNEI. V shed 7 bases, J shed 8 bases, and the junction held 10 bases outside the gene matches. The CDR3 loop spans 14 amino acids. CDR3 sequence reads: CASNSGTGAGGYTF. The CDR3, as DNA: TGTGCCAGCAATTCCGGGACAGGGGCTGGGGGCTACACCTTC. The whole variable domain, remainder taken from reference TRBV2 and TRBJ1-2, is EPEVTQTPSHQVTQMGQEVILRCVPISNHLYFYWYRQILGQKVEFLVSFYNNEISEKSEIFDDQFSVERPDGSNFTLKIRSTKLEDSAMYFCASNSGTGAGGYTFGSGTRLTVV.

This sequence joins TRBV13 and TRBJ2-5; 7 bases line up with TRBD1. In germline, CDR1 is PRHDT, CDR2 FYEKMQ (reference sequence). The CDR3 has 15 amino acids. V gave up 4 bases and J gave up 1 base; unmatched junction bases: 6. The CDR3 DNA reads TGTGCCAGCAGCTCCGAGAGGGGGCTCCAAGAGACCCAGTACTTC. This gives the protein CASSSERGLQETQYF.

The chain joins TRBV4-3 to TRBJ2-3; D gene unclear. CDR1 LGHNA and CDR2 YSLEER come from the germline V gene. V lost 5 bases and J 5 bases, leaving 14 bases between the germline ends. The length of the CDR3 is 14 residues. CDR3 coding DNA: TGCGCCAGCAGCAGAAATGACTTGGTAGATACGCAGTATTTT. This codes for CASSRNDLVDTQYF.

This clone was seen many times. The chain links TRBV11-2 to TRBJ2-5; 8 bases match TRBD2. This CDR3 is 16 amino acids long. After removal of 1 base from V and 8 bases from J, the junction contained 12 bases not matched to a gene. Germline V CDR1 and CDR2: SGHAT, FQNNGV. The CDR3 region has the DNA TGTGCCAGCAGCTTAGTGGGTAGCGGGGACCGTCGAACCCAGTACTTC. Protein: CASSLVGSGDRRTQYF. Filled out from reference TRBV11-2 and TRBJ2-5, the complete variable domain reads EAGVAQSPRYKIIEKRQSVAFWCNPISGHATLYWYQQILGQGPKLLIQFQNNGVVDDSQLPKDRFSAERLKGVDSTLKIQPAKLEDSAVYLCASSLVGSGDRRTQYFGPGTRLLVL.

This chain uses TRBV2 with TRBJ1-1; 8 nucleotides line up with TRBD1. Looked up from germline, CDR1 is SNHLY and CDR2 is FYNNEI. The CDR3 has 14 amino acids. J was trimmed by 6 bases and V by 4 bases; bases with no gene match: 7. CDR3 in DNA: TGTGCCAGCAGTGTTACAGGGGGTCGAGCTGAAGCTTTCTTT. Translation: CASSVTGGRAEAFF.

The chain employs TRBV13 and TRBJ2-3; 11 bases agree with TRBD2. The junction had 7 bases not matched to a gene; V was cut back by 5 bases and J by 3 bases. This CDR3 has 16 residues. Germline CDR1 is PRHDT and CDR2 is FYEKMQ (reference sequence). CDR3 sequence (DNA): TGTGCCAGCAGCCTGTCCACTAGCGGGAGAACAGATACGCAGTATTTT. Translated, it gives CASSLSTSGRTDTQYF. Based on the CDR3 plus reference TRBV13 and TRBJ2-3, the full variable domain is AAGVIQSPRHLIKEKRETATLKCYPIPRHDTVYWYQQGPGQDPQFLISFYEKMQSDKGSIPDRFSAQQFSDYHSELNMSSLELGDSALYFCASSLSTSGRTDTQYFGPGTRLTVL.

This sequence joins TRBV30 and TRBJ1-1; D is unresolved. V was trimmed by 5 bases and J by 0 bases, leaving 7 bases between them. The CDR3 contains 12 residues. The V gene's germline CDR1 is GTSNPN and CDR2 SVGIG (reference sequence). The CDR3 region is CAWGEMNTEAFF. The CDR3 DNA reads TGTGCCTGGGGGGAGATGAACACTGAAGCTTTCTTT. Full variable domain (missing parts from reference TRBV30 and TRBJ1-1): SQTIHQWPATLVQPVGSPLSLECTVEGTSNPNLYWYRQAAGRGLQLLFYSVGIGQISSEVPQNLSASRPQDRQFILSSKKLLLSDSGFYLCAWGEMNTEAFFGQGTRLTVV.

The CDR3 here is CASRGAGQTYTGELFF. CDR3 DNA sequence: TGTGCCAGCAGAGGGGCGGGACAGACCTACACCGGGGAGCTGTTTTTT. J is TRBJ2-2 and V is TRBV28; a weak D match, TRBD1 (7 bases). CDR3 length equals 16 residues. The V end was cut by 6 bases, the J end by 3 bases, with 17 bases between. Germline V lookup: CDR1 MDHEN, CDR2 SYDVKM.

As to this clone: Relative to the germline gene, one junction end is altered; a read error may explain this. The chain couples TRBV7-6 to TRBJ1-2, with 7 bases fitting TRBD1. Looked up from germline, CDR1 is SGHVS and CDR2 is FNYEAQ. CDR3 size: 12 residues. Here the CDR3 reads CASSPHAGQPSF. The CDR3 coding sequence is TGTGCCAGCAGCCCCCACGCGGGACAGCCGTCCTTC.

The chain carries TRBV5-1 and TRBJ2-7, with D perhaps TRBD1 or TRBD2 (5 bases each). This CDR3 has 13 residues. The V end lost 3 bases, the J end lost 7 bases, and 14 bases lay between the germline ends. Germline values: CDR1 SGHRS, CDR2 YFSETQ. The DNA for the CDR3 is TGCGCCAGCAGCTGGGGGAAAGCTGGGGAGCAGTACGTC. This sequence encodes CASSWGKAGEQYV.

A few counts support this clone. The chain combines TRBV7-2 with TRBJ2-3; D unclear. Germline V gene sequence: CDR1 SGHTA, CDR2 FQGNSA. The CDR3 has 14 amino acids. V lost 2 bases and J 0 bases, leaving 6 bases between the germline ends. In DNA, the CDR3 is TGTGCCAGCAGCTTATGGACCAGCACAGATACGCAGTATTTT. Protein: CASSLWTSTDTQYF.

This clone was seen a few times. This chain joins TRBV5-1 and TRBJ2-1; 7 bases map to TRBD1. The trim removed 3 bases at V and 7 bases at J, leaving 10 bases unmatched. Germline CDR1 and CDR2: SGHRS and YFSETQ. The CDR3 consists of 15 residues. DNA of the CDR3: TGCGCCAGCAGCTCTGAGGGACAGAACTTTAATGAGCAGTTCTTC. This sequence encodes CASSSEGQNFNEQFF.

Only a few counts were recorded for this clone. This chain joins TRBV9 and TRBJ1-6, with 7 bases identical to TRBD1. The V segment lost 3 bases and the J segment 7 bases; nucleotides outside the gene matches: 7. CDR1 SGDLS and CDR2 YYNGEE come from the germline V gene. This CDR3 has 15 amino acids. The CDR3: CASSARQGPNSPLHF. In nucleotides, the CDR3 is TGTGCCAGCAGCGCCCGACAGGGCCCGAATTCACCCCTCCACTTT.

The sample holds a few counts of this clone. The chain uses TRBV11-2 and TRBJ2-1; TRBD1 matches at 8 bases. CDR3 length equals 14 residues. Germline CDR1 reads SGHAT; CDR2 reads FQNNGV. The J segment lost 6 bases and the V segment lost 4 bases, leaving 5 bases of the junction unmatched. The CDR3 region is CASSWTGLFNEQFF. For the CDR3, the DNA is TGTGCCAGCAGCTGGACAGGGTTATTCAATGAGCAGTTCTTC.

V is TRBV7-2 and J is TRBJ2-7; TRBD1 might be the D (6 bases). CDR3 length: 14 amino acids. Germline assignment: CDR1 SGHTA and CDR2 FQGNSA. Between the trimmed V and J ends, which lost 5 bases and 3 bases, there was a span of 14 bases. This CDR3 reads CASSPPGRGYEQYF. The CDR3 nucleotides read TGTGCCAGCAGCCCCCCGGGCAGGGGCTACGAGCAGTACTTC.

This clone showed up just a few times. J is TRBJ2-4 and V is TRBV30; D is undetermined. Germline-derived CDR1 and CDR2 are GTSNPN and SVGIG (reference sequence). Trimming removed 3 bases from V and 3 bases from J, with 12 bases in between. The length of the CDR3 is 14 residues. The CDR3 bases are TGTGCCTGGAGCGCCCCGGCGAGCAAAAACATTCAGTACTTC. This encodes CAWSAPASKNIQYF.

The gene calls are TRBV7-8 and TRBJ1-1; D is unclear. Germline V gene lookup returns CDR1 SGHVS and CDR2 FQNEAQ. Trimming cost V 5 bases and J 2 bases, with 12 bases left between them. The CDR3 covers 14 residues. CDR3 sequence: CASSHAGANTEAFF. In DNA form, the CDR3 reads TGTGCCAGCAGCCACGCTGGTGCTAACACTGAAGCTTTCTTT.